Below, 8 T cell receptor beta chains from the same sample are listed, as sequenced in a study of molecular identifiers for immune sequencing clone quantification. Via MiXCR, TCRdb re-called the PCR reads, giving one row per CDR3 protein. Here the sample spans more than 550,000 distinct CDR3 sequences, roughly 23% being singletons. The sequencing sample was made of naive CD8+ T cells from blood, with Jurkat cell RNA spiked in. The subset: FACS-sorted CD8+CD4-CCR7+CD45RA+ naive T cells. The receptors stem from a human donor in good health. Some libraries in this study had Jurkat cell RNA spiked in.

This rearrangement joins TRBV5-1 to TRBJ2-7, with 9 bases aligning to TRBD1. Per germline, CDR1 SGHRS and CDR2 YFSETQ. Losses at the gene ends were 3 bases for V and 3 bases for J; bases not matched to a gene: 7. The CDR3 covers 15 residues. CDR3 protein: CASSSKGQGFYEQYF. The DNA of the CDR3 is TGCGCCAGCAGCTCCAAGGGACAGGGTTTCTACGAGCAGTACTTC.

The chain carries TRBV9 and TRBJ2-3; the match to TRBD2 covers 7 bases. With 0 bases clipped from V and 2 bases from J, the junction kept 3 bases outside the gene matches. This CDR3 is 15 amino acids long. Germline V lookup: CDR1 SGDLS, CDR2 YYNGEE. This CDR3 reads CASSVDGRPTDTQYF. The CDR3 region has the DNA TGTGCCAGCAGCGTAGACGGGAGGCCCACAGATACGCAGTATTTT.

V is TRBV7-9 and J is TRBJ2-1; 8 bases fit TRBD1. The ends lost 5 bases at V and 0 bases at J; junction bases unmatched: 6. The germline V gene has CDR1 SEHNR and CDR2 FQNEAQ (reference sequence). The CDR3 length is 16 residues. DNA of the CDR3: TGTGCCAGCAGCCAGATAACAGGGGGCTCCTACAATGAGCAGTTCTTC. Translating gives CASSQITGGSYNEQFF.

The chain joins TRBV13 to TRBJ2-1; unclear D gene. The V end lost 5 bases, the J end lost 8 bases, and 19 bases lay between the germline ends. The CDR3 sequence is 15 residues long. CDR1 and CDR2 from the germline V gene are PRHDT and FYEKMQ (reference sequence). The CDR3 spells CASSSVEGSYDEQFF. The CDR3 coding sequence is TGTGCCAGCAGCAGTGTAGAAGGATCATACGATGAGCAGTTCTTC. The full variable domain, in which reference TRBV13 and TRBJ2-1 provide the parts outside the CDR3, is AAGVIQSPRHLIKEKRETATLKCYPIPRHDTVYWYQQGPGQDPQFLISFYEKMQSDKGSIPDRFSAQQFSDYHSELNMSSLELGDSALYFCASSSVEGSYDEQFFGPGTRLTVL.

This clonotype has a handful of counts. The CDR3 protein is CASSKGLAGGHKAQETQYF. In DNA, the CDR3 is TGTGCCAGCAGCAAGGGACTAGCGGGGGGACACAAGGCCCAAGAGACCCAGTACTTC. J is TRBJ2-5 and V is TRBV7-9, with TRBD2 matching over 15 bases. The CDR3 has 19 amino acids. Germline V gene data show CDR1 as SEHNR and CDR2 as FQNEAQ (reference sequence). The V and J ends lost 5 bases and 1 base, in that order; junction bases with no gene match: 11.

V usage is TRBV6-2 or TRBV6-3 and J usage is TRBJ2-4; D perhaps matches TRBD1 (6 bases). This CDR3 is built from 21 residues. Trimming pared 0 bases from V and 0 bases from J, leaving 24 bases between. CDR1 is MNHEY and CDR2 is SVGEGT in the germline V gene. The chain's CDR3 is CASSYSLQGPISGVAKNIQYF. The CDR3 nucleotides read TGTGCCAGCAGTTACTCGTTGCAGGGCCCGATTTCAGGGGTAGCCAAAAACATTCAGTACTTC.

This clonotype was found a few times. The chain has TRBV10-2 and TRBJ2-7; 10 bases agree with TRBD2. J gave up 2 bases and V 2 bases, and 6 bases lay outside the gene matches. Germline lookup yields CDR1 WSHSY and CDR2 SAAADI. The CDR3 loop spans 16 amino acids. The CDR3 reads CASSENQAGGPYEQYF. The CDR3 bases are TGCGCCAGCAGTGAGAATCAAGCGGGGGGGCCCTACGAGCAGTACTTC.

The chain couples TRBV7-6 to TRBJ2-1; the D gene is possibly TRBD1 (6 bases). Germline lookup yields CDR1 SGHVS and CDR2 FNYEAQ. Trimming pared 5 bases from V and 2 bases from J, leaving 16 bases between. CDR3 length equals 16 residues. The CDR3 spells CASSPGQHHPYNEQFF. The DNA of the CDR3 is TGTGCCAGCAGCCCAGGACAGCACCACCCCTACAATGAGCAGTTCTTC.